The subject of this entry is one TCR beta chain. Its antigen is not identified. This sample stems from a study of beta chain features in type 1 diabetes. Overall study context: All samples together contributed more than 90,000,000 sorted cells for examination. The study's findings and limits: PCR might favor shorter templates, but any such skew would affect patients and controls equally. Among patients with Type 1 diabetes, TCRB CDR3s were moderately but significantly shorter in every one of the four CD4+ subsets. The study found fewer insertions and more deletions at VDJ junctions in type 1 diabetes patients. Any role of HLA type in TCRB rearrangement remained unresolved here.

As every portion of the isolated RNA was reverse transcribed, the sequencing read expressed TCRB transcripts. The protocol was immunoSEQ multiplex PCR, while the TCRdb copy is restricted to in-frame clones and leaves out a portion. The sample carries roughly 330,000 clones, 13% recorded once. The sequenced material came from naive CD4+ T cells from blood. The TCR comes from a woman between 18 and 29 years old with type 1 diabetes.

CDR3 DNA sequence: TGTGCCAGCAGCTTTCCCGGGACATCTGATATTAAACTGTTTTTT. Translating it yields CASSFPGTSDIKLFF. The V gene is TRBV11-2, the J gene TRBJ1-4, with D possibly being TRBD1 (6 bases). The CDR3 runs to 15 residues. Germline CDR1 is SGHAT and CDR2 is FQNNGV. With 3 bases removed from V and 11 bases from J, the gap between germline ends came to 19 bases. The whole variable domain, filled in from reference TRBV11-2 and TRBJ1-4, reads EAGVAQSPRYKIIEKRQSVAFWCNPISGHATLYWYQQILGQGPKLLIQFQNNGVVDDSQLPKDRFSAERLKGVDSTLKIQPAKLEDSAVYLCASSFPGTSDIKLFFGSGTQLSVL.